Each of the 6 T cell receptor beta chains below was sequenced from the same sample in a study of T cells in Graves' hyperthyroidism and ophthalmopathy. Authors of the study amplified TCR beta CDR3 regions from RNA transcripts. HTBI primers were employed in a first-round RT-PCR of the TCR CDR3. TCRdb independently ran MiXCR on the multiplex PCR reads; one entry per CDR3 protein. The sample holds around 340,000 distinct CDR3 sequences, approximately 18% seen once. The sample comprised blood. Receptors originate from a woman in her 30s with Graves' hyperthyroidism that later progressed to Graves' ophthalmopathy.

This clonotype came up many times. The CDR3 protein is CSARIIVSSEQFF. CDR3 DNA: TGCAGTGCCCGAATAATTGTAAGCAGTGAGCAGTTCTTC. This chain joins TRBV20-1 and TRBJ2-1; D is uncertain. Germline CDR1 DFQATT, CDR2 SNEGSKA (reference sequence). V was cut by 6 bases and J by 9 bases, with 18 bases left in between. This CDR3 region has 13 residues.

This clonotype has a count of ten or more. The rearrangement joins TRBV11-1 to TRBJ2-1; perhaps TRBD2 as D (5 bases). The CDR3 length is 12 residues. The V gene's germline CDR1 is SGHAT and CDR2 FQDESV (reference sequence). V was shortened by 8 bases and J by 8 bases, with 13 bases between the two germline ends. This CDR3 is CASSYGNDEQFF. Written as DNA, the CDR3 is TGTGCCAGCTCTTACGGGAACGATGAGCAGTTCTTC.

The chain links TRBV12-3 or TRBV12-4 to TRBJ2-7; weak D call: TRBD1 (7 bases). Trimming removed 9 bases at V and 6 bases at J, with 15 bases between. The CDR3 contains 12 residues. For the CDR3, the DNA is TGTGCCAGTCAGGGGGACTCGAGCGAGCAGTACTTC. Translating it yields CASQGDSSEQYF.

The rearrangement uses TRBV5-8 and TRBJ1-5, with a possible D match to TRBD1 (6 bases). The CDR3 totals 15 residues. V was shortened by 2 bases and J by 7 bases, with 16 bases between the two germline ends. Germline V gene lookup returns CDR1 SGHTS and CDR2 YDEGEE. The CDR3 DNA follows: TGTGCCAGCAGCTTAGGGGGGGGGCCTGGGCAGCCCCAGCATTTT. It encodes CASSLGGGPGQPQHF.

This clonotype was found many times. This CDR3 reads CASSPAPGLAGGRGEQFF. CDR3 DNA sequence: TGCGCCAGCAGCCCGGCCCCCGGACTAGCGGGGGGGCGGGGTGAGCAGTTCTTC. The chain links TRBV5-1 to TRBJ2-1, with 15 positions matching TRBD2. From germline, CDR1 is SGHRS and CDR2 YFSETQ. V was pared by 4 bases and J by 9 bases, with 14 bases of the junction left unmatched. The CDR3 is 18 residues long.

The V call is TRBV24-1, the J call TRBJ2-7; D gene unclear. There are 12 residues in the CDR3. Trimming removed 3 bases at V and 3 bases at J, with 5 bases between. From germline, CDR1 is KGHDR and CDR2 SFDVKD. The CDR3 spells CATSDSSYEQYF. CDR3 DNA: TGTGCCACCAGTGATAGCAGCTACGAGCAGTACTTC.